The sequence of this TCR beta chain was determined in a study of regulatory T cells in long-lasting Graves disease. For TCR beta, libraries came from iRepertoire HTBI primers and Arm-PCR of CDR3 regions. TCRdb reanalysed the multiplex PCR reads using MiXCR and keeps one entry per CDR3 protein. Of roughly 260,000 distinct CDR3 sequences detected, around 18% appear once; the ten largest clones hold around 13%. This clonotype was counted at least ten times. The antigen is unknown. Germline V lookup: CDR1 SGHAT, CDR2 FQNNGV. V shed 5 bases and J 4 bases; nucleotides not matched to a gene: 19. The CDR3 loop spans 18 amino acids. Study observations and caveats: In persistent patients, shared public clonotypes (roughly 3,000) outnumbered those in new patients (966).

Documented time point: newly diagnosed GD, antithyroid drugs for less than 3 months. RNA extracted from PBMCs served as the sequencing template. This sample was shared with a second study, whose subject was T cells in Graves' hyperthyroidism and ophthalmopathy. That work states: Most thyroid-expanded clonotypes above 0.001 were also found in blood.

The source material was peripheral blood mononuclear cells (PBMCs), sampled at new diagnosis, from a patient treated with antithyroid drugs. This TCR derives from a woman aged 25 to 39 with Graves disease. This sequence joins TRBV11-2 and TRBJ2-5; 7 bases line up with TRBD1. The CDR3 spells CASSRGFSWQGDGETQYF. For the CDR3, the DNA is TGTGCCAGCAGCCGGGGCTTTTCTTGGCAGGGGGACGGAGAGACCCAGTACTTC.